Given below is one TCR beta chain in context. Its antigen is unknown. Profiling relied on immunoSEQ multiplex PCR, and the TCRdb table lists in-frame clones only, not all of them. The sample shows around 28,000 clones, 85% to 90% of them seen only once. The data stem from a study of OX40 agonist ivuxolimab in advanced cancers. Turning to the study itself: Patients' therapy was ivuxolimab, an antibody that acts as an agonist of OX40 (CD134). Intravenous ivuxolimab at 0.01 to 10 mg/kg was given to patients every 2 weeks. Study outcomes and limitations: Near-lowest levels of clonal expansion characterized partial responders at 0.1-3.0 mg/kg.

The V segment lost 2 bases and the J segment 5 bases; nucleotides outside the gene matches: 3. CDR3 size: 16 residues. Germline V gene data show CDR1 as ENHRY and CDR2 as SYGVKD. This receptor was taken from an adult with an advanced solid tumor such as melanoma, head and neck, liver or kidney cancer. The rearrangement joins TRBV10-3 to TRBJ2-1; TRBD2 agrees at 13 bases. Material: CD4+ or CD8+ T cells sorted from blood, obtained in a trial of the OX40 agonist ivuxolimab. The CDR3 loop is CAISEPGLAGNNEQFF. The CDR3 coding sequence is TGTGCCATCAGTGAGCCGGGACTAGCGGGGAACAATGAGCAGTTCTTC.